This T cell receptor (beta chain) came from a study of cytomegalovirus exposure and HLA in healthy donors (dated by TCRdb to 2016 to 2017). With regard to the full study: A later analysis indicated that the 100 to 150 validation repertoires were generated on the platform also employed for the 650 to 850 repertoires of the first cohort. The study aimed to test whether signatures of past pathogen exposure could be identified by cataloging public T cell receptors. A separate validation cohort of about 110 different subjects was used in addition to the roughly 670-subject first cohort. High-throughput TCR immunosequencing, statistical association of individual TCRs with disease status, and machine learning were combined to predict cytomegalovirus infection status.

A note on this clone: This receptor's antigen is unknown. No qualities accompany the bases; no much larger clone lies one base away.

Paper-wide results and their limitations: In a later analysis, TCRs clustered in the first cohort were found to also tend to co-occur in the approximately 120 validation repertoires, with over 90% of cluster scores above 0. In the study, about 150 TCR beta chains were listed as associated with cytomegalovirus. In both the original and validation cohorts, the classifier was reported to diagnose cytomegalovirus status with high specificity and sensitivity. A few of the identified cytomegalovirus-associated TCR beta chains were confirmed in vitro to be specific for cytomegalovirus antigens. The validation cohort had no HLA typing available for a later analysis, so co-occurrence within that cohort was assessed over all 130 or so repertoires. The authors suggested that the approach could potentially be generalized to other disease states and immunological phenotypes. Most TCR sequences were observed very rarely across donors, whereas some public TCRs were present in many individuals.

Library method: the immunoSEQ multiplex PCR assay. As for the authors' bioinformatics: A statistical classification framework was built for diagnosing cytomegalovirus status from the catalog of TCR beta chain sequences. TCRdb retrieved this table from immuneACCESS and kept in-frame rearrangements only. Not all clones are present; in checked studies, unresolved V genes account for under half, and no reason is known for the remainder. That table furnishes V, J and clone size, whereas the DNA furnished D and trimming. The sample table records about 350,000 clones; around 90% of these occur just once. The ten largest clones represent roughly 1.2% of the sample. The donors belonged to the validation cohort of around 120 subjects, which was separate from the roughly 700-subject first cohort. The TCR was taken from a woman aged 25 to 39 in good health and CMV-seropositive. The sequenced sample was PBMCs.

The DNA sequence is TGCGCCAGCAGCCAAGATCTCGGAGCTAACTATGGCTACACCTTC. This encodes CASSQDLGANYGYTF. The rearranged segments are TRBV4-3 and TRBJ1-2, with the identity of the D gene unclear. The germline V gene encodes CDR1 LGHNA and CDR2 YSLEER. At the junction V is shortened by 0 bases and J by 0 bases, with 8 bases in between. Including the terminal cysteine and phenylalanine, the CDR3 comprises 15 residues. Only CDR3 DNA remains: 45 bases, in frame from the first base.